Shown below are 14 T cell receptor beta chains from a single sample sequenced in a study of regulatory T cells in long-lasting Graves disease. Time point here: persistent/refractory GD, antithyroid drugs over 5 years with positive TRAb. PBMC RNA served as the TCR library source. Combining iRepertoire HTBI primers with Arm-PCR of CDR3 regions, the authors built TCR beta libraries. TCRdb recomputed calls from the multiplex PCR reads with MiXCR, one row per CDR3 protein. The sample gives around 450,000 distinct CDR3 sequences, 20% to 25% of which show up once; about 6.6% is in the top ten. Here the sequenced sample was peripheral blood mononuclear cells (PBMCs), taken when the disease was refractory, from a patient treated with antithyroid drugs. Every receptor here comes from a female donor with Graves disease.

This clonotype was seen at least ten times. The rearrangement uses TRBV11-3 and TRBJ2-5; D remains unclear. The CDR3 length is 16 residues. Trimming took 3 bases from V and 5 from J, leaving 19 bases between them. The V gene's germline CDR1 is SGHNT and CDR2 YENEEA. The CDR3 sequence: CASSFGSQLLRETQYF. The CDR3 nucleotides are TGTGCCAGCAGCTTTGGGTCGCAACTTCTTCGGGAGACCCAGTACTTC.

This clonotype showed up many times. The rearrangement links TRBV10-3 to TRBJ2-7, with 11 nucleotides matching TRBD1. Trimming at V came to 7 bases and at J to 7 bases, leaving 6 bases not matched to a gene. The germline V gene has CDR1 ENHRY and CDR2 SYGVKD. The CDR3 sequence is 13 residues long. The CDR3 loop reads CAITSDRGPEQYF. As DNA, the CDR3 is TGTGCCATCACCTCGGACAGGGGGCCTGAGCAGTACTTC.

This clonotype was found many times. The V and J genes are TRBV9 and TRBJ2-5, with D tentatively TRBD1 or TRBD2 (6 bases each). V was clipped by 3 bases and J by 5 bases, with 14 bases between them. Looked up from germline, CDR1 is SGDLS and CDR2 is YYNGEE. The CDR3 contains 14 residues. Here the CDR3 reads CASSGGATRETQYF. The CDR3 region has the DNA TGTGCCAGCAGCGGGGGGGCAACGCGGGAGACCCAGTACTTC.

In its sample, this clonotype was seen many times. CDR3 sequence (DNA): TGTGCCAGCAGTTTGGGGCGTGCCAACGGTGAAGCTTTCTTT. The encoded protein is CASSLGRANGEAFF. The V call is TRBV28, the J call TRBJ1-1; D may be TRBD1 (5 bases). Trimming pared 3 bases from V and 7 bases from J, leaving 15 bases between. Germline assignment: CDR1 MDHEN and CDR2 SYDVKM. The CDR3 totals 14 residues. The whole variable domain, remainder taken from reference TRBV28 and TRBJ1-1, is DVKVTQSSRYLVKRTGEKVFLECVQDMDHENMFWYRQDPGLGLRLIYFSYDVKMKEKGDIPEGYSVSREKKERFSLILESASTNQTSMYLCASSLGRANGEAFFGQGTRLTVV.

V usage is TRBV2 and J usage is TRBJ2-2, with D uncertain. Deletions cut 4 bases from V and 0 bases from J, with 6 bases between. Per the germline V gene, CDR1 is SNHLY and CDR2 is FYNNEI. The CDR3 covers 14 residues. The CDR3: CASSVQPNTGELFF. The DNA for the CDR3 is TGTGCCAGCAGTGTTCAGCCGAACACCGGGGAGCTGTTTTTT.

The chain employs TRBV12-3 or TRBV12-4 and TRBJ1-5; D remains ambiguous. The CDR3 extends over 13 amino acids. Trimming removed 6 bases from V and 4 bases from J, with 10 bases in between. DNA for the CDR3: TGTGCCAGCAGCCACCAACGGAATCAGCCCCAGCATTTT. It yields the protein CASSHQRNQPQHF.

This clonotype was counted a few times. The V call is TRBV19, the J call TRBJ2-7; 8 nucleotides agree with TRBD2. The germline V gene encodes CDR1 LNHDA and CDR2 SQIVND (reference sequence). The trim removed 5 bases at V and 4 bases at J, leaving 7 bases unmatched. This CDR3 contains 14 residues. In DNA form, the CDR3 reads TGTGCCAGTAGTGGGGGACTAGGGAGGTACGAGCAGTACTTC. Translated, it gives CASSGGLGRYEQYF.

This clonotype was seen ten or more times. V usage is TRBV29-1 and J usage is TRBJ2-7, with TRBD2 matching 15 bases. Trimming took 1 base from V and 2 from J; bases not matched to a gene: 12. The CDR3 totals 19 residues. CDR1 SQVTM and CDR2 ANQGSEA come from the germline V gene. The CDR3 protein is CSVEAVPGLAGGVPYEQYF. The CDR3 DNA reads TGCAGCGTTGAAGCCGTACCGGGACTAGCGGGAGGAGTACCCTACGAGCAGTACTTC.

The sample holds many counts of this clonotype. This chain joins TRBV6-5 and TRBJ2-2; 8 bases map to TRBD1. This CDR3 is built from 15 residues. Trimming at V came to 4 bases and at J to 7 bases, leaving 8 bases not matched to a gene. The germline V gene encodes CDR1 MNHEY and CDR2 SVGAGI. The CDR3 spells CASSLGRGQGGELFF. CDR3 nucleotide sequence: TGTGCCAGCAGTTTAGGCAGGGGGCAGGGCGGGGAGCTGTTTTTT.

The chain links TRBV5-1 to TRBJ2-6, with D unresolved. V was shortened by 6 bases and J by 0 bases, with 10 bases between the two germline ends. Germline V CDR1 and CDR2: SGHRS, YFSETQ. The CDR3 length is 15 residues. CDR3 amino acids: CASTLGNSGANVLTF. In DNA form, the CDR3 reads TGCGCCAGCACACTGGGAAACTCTGGGGCCAACGTCCTGACTTTC.

This clonotype has at least ten counts. The CDR3 loop is CASSPGDYGSEKLFF. CDR3 in DNA: TGTGCCAGCAGCCCGGGGGACTATGGGAGTGAAAAACTGTTTTTT. This rearrangement joins TRBV5-5 to TRBJ1-4; TRBD1 might be the D (5 bases). Germline-derived CDR1 and CDR2 are SGHKS and YYEKEE (reference sequence). CDR3 length: 15 residues. The ends were cut back, 4 bases at V and 7 bases at J, with 17 bases in the middle.

This clonotype was seen only a few times. The chain recombines TRBV25-1 with TRBJ2-7, with 7 bases that match TRBD2. This CDR3 spans 15 amino acids. CDR1 MGHDK and CDR2 SYGVNS come from the germline V gene. V dropped 4 bases and J dropped 2; count of bases not matched to a gene: 8. CDR3 protein: CASSGWGGSTYEQYF. DNA of the CDR3: TGTGCCAGCAGTGGCTGGGGGGGATCAACCTACGAGCAGTACTTC.

This clonotype came up many times. The rearrangement uses TRBV27 and TRBJ2-7; 7 bases match TRBD1. There are 15 residues in the CDR3. Trimming removed 8 bases from V and 3 bases from J; junction bases left unmatched: 13. The V gene's germline CDR1 is MNHEY and CDR2 SMNVEV (reference sequence). The CDR3 coding sequence is TGTGCCAGCCGACAAACAGGGGCCCATTTCTACGAGCAGTACTTC. Translating it yields CASRQTGAHFYEQYF.

V and J are TRBV6-2 or TRBV6-3 and TRBJ2-6; D is unclear. This CDR3 contains 13 residues. The V end lost 6 bases, the J end lost 1 base, and 4 bases lay between the germline ends. Germline values: CDR1 MNHEY, CDR2 SVGEGT. CDR3 sequence: CASSQSGANVLTF. In DNA, the CDR3 is TGTGCCAGCAGCCAGTCTGGGGCCAACGTCCTGACTTTC.